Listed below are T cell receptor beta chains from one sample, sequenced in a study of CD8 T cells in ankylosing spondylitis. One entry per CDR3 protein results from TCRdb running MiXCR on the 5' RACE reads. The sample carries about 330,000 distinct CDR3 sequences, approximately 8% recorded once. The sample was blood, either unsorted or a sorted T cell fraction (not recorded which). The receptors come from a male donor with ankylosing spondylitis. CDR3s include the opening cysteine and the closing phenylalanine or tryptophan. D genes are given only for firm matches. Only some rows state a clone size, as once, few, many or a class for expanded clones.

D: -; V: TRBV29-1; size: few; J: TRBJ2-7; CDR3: CSVGPSGAHEQYF; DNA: TGCAGCGTTGGACCCTCAGGGGCGCATGAGCAGTACTTC
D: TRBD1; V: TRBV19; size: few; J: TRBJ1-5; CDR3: CASSTDRELVQPQHF; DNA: TGTGCCAGTAGTACCGACAGGGAACTAGTGCAGCCCCAGCATTTT
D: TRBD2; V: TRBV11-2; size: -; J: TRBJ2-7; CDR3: CASTHGLAGGTYEQYF; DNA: TGTGCCAGCACCCACGGCCTAGCGGGAGGTACCTACGAGCAGTACTTC
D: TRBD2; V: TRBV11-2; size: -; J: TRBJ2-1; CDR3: CASSLRTSGREQFF; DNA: TGTGCCAGCAGCTTAAGGACTAGCGGCAGGGAGCAGTTCTTC
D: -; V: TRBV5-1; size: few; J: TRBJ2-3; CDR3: CASSQGSEFDTQYF; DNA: TGCGCCAGCAGCCAGGGGTCGGAGTTTGATACGCAGTATTTT
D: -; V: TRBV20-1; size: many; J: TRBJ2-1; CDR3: CSARDEPNEQFF; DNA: TGCAGTGCTAGAGATGAGCCCAATGAGCAGTTCTTC
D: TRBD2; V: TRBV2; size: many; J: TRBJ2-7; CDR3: CASSVGGSPPYEQYF; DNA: TGTGCCAGCAGTGTAGGCGGGAGCCCTCCCTACGAGCAGTACTTC
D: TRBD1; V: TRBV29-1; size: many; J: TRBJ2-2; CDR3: CSADQGAGGELFF; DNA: TGCAGCGCTGACCAGGGGGCAGGAGGGGAGCTGTTTTTT
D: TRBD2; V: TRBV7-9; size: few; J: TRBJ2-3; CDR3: CASTLVRLATDTQYF; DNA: TGTGCCAGCACCCTCGTGAGACTAGCAACAGATACGCAGTATTTT
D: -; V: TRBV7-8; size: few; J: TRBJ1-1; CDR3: CASSSPRTGDTEAFF; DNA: TGTGCCAGCAGCTCCCCGAGAACGGGGGACACTGAAGCTTTCTTT
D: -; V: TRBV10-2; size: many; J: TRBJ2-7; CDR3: CASGYVYEQYF; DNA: TGCGCCAGCGGATACGTTTACGAGCAGTACTTC
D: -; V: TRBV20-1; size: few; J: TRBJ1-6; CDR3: CSASAGMPPLHF; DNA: TGCAGTGCTAGTGCAGGAATGCCACCCCTCCACTTT
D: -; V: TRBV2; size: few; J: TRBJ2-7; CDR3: CATSEGSYEQYF; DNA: TGTGCCACCAGCGAAGGTAGCTACGAGCAGTACTTC
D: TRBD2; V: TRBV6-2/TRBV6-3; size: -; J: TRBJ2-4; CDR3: CASSRSGRVGNIQYF; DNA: TGTGCCAGCAGCCGCAGCGGGAGGGTAGGAAACATTCAGTACTTC
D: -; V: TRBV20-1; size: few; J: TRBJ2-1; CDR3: CSARDWDQASYNEQFF; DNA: TGCAGTGCTAGAGATTGGGACCAGGCATCCTACAATGAGCAGTTCTTC
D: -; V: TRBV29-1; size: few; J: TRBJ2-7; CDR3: CSVTSGSGPYEQYF; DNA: TGCAGCGTTACCTCAGGGAGCGGCCCCTACGAGCAGTACTTC
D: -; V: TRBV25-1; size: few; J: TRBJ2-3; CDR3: CASSVGDLDTQYF; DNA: TGTGCCAGCAGTGTTGGGGATCTAGATACGCAGTATTTT
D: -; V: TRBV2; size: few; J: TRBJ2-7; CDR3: CASSPYRAFLTYEQYF; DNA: TGTGCCAGCAGCCCCTACAGGGCCTTTCTTACTTACGAGCAGTACTTC
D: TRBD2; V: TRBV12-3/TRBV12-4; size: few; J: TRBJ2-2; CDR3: CASSFWAGGAGELFF; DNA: TGTGCCAGCAGTTTTTGGGCGGGGGGAGCCGGGGAGCTGTTTTTT
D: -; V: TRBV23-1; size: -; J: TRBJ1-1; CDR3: CASSQSPHGSTEAFF; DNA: TGCGCCAGCAGTCAATCGCCCCATGGGAGCACTGAAGCTTTCTTT
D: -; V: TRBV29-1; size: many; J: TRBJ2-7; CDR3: CSVMGRDGGHEQYF; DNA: TGCAGCGTTATGGGACGGGACGGAGGCCACGAGCAGTACTTC
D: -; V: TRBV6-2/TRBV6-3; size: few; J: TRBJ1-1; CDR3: CASSSPGTPKGSTEAFF; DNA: TGTGCCAGCAGTTCCCCCGGGACACCAAAGGGGAGCACTGAAGCTTTCTTT
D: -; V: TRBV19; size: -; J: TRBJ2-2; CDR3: CASSISAGELFF; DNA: TGTGCCAGTAGTATATCGGCCGGGGAGCTGTTTTTT
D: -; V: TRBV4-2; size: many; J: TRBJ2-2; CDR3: CASSQADGDTGELFF; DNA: TGTGCCAGCAGCCAAGCGGACGGTGACACCGGGGAGCTGTTTTTT
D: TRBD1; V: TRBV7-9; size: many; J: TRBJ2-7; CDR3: CASSLVDRGHEQYF; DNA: TGTGCCAGCAGCTTAGTCGACAGGGGCCACGAGCAGTACTTC
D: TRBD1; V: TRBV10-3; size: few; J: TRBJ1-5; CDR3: CAISDGQGNQPQHF; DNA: TGTGCCATCAGTGACGGACAGGGCAATCAGCCCCAGCATTTT
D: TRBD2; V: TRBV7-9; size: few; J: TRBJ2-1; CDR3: CASSPSLAGDNEQFF; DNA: TGTGCCAGCAGCCCCTCTCTAGCGGGAGACAATGAGCAGTTCTTC
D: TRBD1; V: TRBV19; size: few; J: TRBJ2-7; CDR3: CASSVTGHEQYF; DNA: TGTGCCAGTAGTGTGACAGGGCACGAGCAGTACTTC
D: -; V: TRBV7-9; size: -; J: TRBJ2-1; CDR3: CASSLGGQHNEQFF; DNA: TGTGCCAGCAGCTTAGGCGGGCAGCACAATGAGCAGTTCTTC
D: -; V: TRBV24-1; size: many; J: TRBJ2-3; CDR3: CATSERDTDTQYF; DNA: TGTGCCACCAGTGAGCGGGACACAGATACGCAGTATTTT
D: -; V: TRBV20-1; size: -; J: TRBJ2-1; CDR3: CSARSRPPGEQFF; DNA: TGCAGTGCTAGGTCACGTCCCCCAGGTGAGCAGTTCTTC
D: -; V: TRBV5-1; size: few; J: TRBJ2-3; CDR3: CASSSNRDGTSTDTQYF; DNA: TGCGCCAGCAGCTCGAACAGGGATGGGACTAGCACAGATACGCAGTATTTT
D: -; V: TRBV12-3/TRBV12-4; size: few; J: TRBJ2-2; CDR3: CASSLGDANTGELFF; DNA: TGTGCCAGCAGTTTAGGAGACGCGAACACCGGGGAGCTGTTTTTT
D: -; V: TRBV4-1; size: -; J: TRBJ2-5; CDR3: CASSPRALWRETQYF; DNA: TGCGCCAGCAGCCCCCGGGCCTTATGGCGGGAGACCCAGTACTTC
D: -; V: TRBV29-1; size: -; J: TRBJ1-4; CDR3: CSVGRATNEKLFF; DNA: TGCAGCGTCGGACGAGCAACTAATGAAAAACTGTTTTTT
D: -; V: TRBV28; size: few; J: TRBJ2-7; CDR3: CASSFMGREQYF; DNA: TGTGCCAGCAGTTTTATGGGGAGGGAGCAGTACTTC
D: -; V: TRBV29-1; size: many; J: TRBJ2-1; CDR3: CSVTQYNEQFF; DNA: TGCAGCGTTACTCAGTACAATGAGCAGTTCTTC
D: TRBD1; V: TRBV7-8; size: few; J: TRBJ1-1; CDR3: CASSLRTGESTEAFF; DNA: TGTGCCAGCAGCTTAAGGACAGGGGAGTCGACTGAAGCTTTCTTT
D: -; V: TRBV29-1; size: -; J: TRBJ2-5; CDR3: CSVAVQGIGETQYF; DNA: TGCAGCGTCGCAGTACAGGGAATAGGGGAGACCCAGTACTTC
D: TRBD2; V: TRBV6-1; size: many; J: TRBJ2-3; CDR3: CASSGLAEVRDTQYF; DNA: TGTGCCAGCAGTGGGCTAGCGGAGGTACGGGATACGCAGTATTTT